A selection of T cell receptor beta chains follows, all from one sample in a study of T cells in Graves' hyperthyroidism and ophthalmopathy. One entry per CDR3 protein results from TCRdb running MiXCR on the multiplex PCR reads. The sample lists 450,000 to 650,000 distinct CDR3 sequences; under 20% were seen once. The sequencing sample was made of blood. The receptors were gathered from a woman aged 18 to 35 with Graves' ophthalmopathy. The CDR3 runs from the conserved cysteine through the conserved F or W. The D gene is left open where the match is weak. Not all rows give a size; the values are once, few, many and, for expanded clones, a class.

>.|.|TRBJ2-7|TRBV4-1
CASSLKTGSSYEQYF
TGCGCCAGCAGCCTTAAGACGGGAAGCTCCTACGAGCAGTACTTC
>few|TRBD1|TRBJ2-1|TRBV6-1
CASSEVGRGRVGEQFF
TGTGCCAGCAGTGAAGTCGGCAGGGGGCGGGTGGGTGAGCAGTTCTTC
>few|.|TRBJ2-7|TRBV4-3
CASSQSGTDRSYEQYF
TGCGCCAGCAGCCAATCCGGGACGGATAGATCCTACGAGCAGTACTTC
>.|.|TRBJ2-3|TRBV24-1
CATSDLTRGTQYF
TGTGCCACCAGTGACCTCACTAGAGGCACGCAGTATTTT
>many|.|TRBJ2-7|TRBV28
CASSLSRRDEQYF
TGTGCCAGCAGTTTAAGTCGGAGGGACGAGCAGTACTTC
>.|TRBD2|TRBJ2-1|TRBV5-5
CASSLDPTSGPNEQFF
TGTGCCAGCAGCTTGGATCCGACTAGCGGCCCCAATGAGCAGTTCTTC
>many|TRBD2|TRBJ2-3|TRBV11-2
CASSSLAGLPTDTQYF
TGTGCCAGCAGCTCCCTAGCGGGCTTACCCACAGATACGCAGTATTTT
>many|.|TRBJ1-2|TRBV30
CAWSVSQNYGYTF
TGTGCCTGGAGTGTAAGCCAAAACTATGGCTACACCTTC
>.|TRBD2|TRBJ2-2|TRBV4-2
CASSETSGDNTGELFF
TGTGCCAGCAGCGAAACTAGCGGGGACAACACCGGGGAGCTGTTTTTT
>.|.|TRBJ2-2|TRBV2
CASETSETGELFF
TGTGCCAGCGAAACTAGTGAAACCGGGGAGCTGTTTTTT
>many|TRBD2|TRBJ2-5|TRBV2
CASSEVLAGQETQYF
TGTGCCAGCAGTGAAGTCCTAGCGGGACAAGAGACCCAGTACTTC
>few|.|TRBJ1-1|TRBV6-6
CASSYGGRDTEAFF
TGTGCCAGCAGTTACGGGGGCAGGGACACTGAAGCTTTCTTT
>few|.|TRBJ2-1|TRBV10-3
CAISPQGYNEQFF
TGTGCCATCAGTCCCCAAGGGTACAATGAGCAGTTCTTC
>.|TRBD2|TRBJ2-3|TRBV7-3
CASSSLGAGLAGGTGTDTQYF
TGTGCCAGCAGCTCCCTAGGAGCGGGACTAGCGGGAGGGACGGGCACAGATACGCAGTATTTT
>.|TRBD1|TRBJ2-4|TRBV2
CASSLTGLAKNIQYF
TGTGCCAGCAGTCTGACAGGGCTAGCCAAAAACATTCAGTACTTC
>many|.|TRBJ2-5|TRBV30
CAWGPGSTETQYF
TGTGCCTGGGGCCCAGGAAGCACGGAGACCCAGTACTTC
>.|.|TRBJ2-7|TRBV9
CASSVIFSYEQYF
TGTGCCAGCAGCGTAATTTTCTCCTACGAGCAGTACTTC
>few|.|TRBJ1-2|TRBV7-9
CASSPQVPIGGYGYTF
TGTGCCAGCAGCCCGCAGGTCCCCATCGGGGGCTATGGCTACACCTTC
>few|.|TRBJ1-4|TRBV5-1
CASSLSGPTNEKLFF
TGCGCCAGCAGCTTGTCAGGACCAACTAATGAAAAACTGTTTTTT
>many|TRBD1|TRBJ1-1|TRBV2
CASRMDRGNTEAFF
TGTGCCAGCAGGATGGACAGGGGGAACACTGAAGCTTTCTTT
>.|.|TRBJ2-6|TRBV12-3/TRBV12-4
CASSPEGAGANVLTF
TGTGCCAGTTCCCCCGAGGGCGCTGGGGCCAACGTCCTGACTTTC
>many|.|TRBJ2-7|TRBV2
CASSDQAQSYEQYF
TGTGCCAGCAGTGATCAGGCCCAATCCTACGAGCAGTACTTC
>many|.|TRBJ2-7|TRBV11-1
CASKTTGAPYEQYF
TGTGCCAGCAAAACTACGGGGGCCCCCTACGAGCAGTACTTC
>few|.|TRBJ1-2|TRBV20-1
CSARDLFGTALGYTF
TGCAGTGCTAGAGACCTCTTCGGGACGGCACTTGGCTACACCTTC
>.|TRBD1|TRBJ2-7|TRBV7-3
CASSARTGRQNEQYF
TGTGCCAGCAGCGCCAGGACAGGGCGACAGAACGAGCAGTACTTC
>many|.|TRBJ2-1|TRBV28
CASSLPWDNEQFF
TGTGCCAGCAGTTTACCTTGGGACAATGAGCAGTTCTTC